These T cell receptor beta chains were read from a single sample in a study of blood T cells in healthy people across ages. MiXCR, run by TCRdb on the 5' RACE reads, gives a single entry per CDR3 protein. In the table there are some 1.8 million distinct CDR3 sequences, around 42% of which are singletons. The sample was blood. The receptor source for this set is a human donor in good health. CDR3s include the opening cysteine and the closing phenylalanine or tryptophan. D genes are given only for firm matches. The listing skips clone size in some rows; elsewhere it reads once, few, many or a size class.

cdr3_nt: TGTGCCAGCAGTTCTCGGGGGACCCCCGAAGATGAGCAGTTCTTC
cdr3_aa: CASSSRGTPEDEQFF
d_call: NA
v_call: TRBV27
j_call: TRBJ2-1
clone_size: few

cdr3_nt: TGTGCCAGCAGAAAGAGTATGAACACTGAAGCTTTCTTT
cdr3_aa: CASRKSMNTEAFF
d_call: NA
v_call: TRBV6-4
j_call: TRBJ1-1
clone_size: once

cdr3_nt: TGTGCCAGCAGTCAACTGGGACAGGGAAATGAGCAGTTCTTC
cdr3_aa: CASSQLGQGNEQFF
d_call: TRBD1
v_call: TRBV27
j_call: TRBJ2-1
clone_size: NA

cdr3_nt: TGCGCCAGCAGCCAAGGAGGTAGCGGGGGGCCGTACGAGCAGTACTTC
cdr3_aa: CASSQGGSGGPYEQYF
d_call: TRBD2
v_call: TRBV4-3
j_call: TRBJ2-7
clone_size: few

cdr3_nt: TGTGCCAGCAGTTACTCTCGGACAGGCCTCTCCTACGAGCAGTACTTC
cdr3_aa: CASSYSRTGLSYEQYF
d_call: TRBD1
v_call: TRBV6-6
j_call: TRBJ2-7
clone_size: NA

cdr3_nt: TGCAGTGCTAGAGGCTTTGCCAAAAACATTCAGTACTTC
cdr3_aa: CSARGFAKNIQYF
d_call: NA
v_call: TRBV20-1
j_call: TRBJ2-4
clone_size: NA

cdr3_nt: TGTGCCAGCAGCTCCGGACTAGCGGGGGGGCCTAGTACAGATACGCGGTATTTT
cdr3_aa: CASSSGLAGGPSTDTRYF
d_call: TRBD2
v_call: TRBV7-9
j_call: TRBJ2-3
clone_size: NA

cdr3_nt: TGCAGTGCCGACATGGGGGGGTTCTACGAGCAGTACTTC
cdr3_aa: CSADMGGFYEQYF
d_call: TRBD2
v_call: TRBV20-1
j_call: TRBJ2-7
clone_size: NA

cdr3_nt: TGTGCCAGTCGAACCTGGGACTATGGCTACACCTTC
cdr3_aa: CASRTWDYGYTF
d_call: NA
v_call: TRBV6-2/TRBV6-3
j_call: TRBJ1-2
clone_size: NA

cdr3_nt: TGCAGTGCTCGACAGGAGTGGGACTATGGCTACACCTTC
cdr3_aa: CSARQEWDYGYTF
d_call: NA
v_call: TRBV20-1
j_call: TRBJ1-2
clone_size: few

cdr3_nt: TGTGCCACCAGTGATGCGGGGGGGGAGTACACAGATACGCAGTATTTT
cdr3_aa: CATSDAGGEYTDTQYF
d_call: TRBD2
v_call: TRBV24-1
j_call: TRBJ2-3
clone_size: NA

cdr3_nt: TGTACCAGCAGCTTATCTACCAGGATCACAGATACGCAGTATTTT
cdr3_aa: CTSSLSTRITDTQYF
d_call: NA
v_call: TRBV7-3
j_call: TRBJ2-3
clone_size: NA

cdr3_nt: TGTGCCAGCAGTTTATCGTCCAGCGGACAGGGGCAGTTCTTC
cdr3_aa: CASSLSSSGQGQFF
d_call: TRBD1
v_call: TRBV12-3/TRBV12-4
j_call: TRBJ2-1
clone_size: few

cdr3_nt: TGTGCCAGCAGCCGACAGGGTGGTGGTACCGGGGAGCTGTTTTTT
cdr3_aa: CASSRQGGGTGELFF
d_call: TRBD1
v_call: TRBV5-5
j_call: TRBJ2-2
clone_size: NA